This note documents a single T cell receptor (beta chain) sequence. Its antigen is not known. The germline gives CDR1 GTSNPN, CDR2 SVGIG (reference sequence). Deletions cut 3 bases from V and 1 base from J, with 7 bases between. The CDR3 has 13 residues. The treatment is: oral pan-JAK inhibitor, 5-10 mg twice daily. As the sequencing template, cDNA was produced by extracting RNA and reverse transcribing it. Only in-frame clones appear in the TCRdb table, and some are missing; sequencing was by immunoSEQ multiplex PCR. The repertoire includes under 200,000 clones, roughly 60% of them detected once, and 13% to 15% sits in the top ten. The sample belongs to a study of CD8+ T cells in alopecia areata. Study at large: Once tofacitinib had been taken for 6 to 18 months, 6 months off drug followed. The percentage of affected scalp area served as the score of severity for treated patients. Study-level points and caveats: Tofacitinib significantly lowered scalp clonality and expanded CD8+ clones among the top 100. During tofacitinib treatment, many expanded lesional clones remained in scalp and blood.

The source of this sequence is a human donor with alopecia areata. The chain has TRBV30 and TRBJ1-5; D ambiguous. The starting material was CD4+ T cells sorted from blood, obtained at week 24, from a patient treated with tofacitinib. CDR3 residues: CAWSKTSNQPQHF. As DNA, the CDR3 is TGTGCCTGGAGCAAAACGAGCAATCAGCCCCAGCATTTT.